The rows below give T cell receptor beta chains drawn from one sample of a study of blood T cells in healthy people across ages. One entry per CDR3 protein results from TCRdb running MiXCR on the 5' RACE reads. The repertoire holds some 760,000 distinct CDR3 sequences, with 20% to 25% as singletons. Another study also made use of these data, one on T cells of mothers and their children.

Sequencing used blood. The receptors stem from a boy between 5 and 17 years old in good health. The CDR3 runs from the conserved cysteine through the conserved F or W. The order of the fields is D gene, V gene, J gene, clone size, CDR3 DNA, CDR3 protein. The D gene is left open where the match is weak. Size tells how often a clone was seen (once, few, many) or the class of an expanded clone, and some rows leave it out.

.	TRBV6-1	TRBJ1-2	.	TGTGCCAGCCGCAGAGGGTTTAACTATGGCTACACCTTC	CASRRGFNYGYTF
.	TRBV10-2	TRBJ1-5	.	TGCGCCAGCAGTGATTCTTCGAGGGATCAGGCCCAGCATTTT	CASSDSSRDQAQHF
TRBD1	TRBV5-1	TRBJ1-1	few	TGCGCCAGCAGCGGACAGGACCCGATGAACACTGAAGCTTTCTTT	CASSGQDPMNTEAFF
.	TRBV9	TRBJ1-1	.	TGTGCCAGCGGCGATGGGGGCGGGGGGAACACTGAAGCTTTCTTT	CASGDGGGGNTEAFF
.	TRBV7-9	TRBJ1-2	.	TGTGCCAGCAGCCCGTCGAGTGACTATGGCTACACCTTC	CASSPSSDYGYTF
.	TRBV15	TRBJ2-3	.	TGTGCCACCAGCCGACACAAGGATACGCAGTATTTT	CATSRHKDTQYF
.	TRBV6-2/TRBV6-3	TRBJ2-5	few	TGTGCCAGCAGTGGACTCGGGACCGCACAAGAGACCCAGTACTTC	CASSGLGTAQETQYF
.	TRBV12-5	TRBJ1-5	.	TGTGCTAGTGACCCGGGACAAGGCAATCAGCCCCAGCATTTT	CASDPGQGNQPQHF
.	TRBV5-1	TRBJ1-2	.	TGCGCCAGCAGCGGCGGGACAAGCGATGGCTACACCTTC	CASSGGTSDGYTF
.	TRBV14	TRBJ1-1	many	TGTGCCAGCAGCCTCCAGGGGCCCACTGAAGCTTTCTTT	CASSLQGPTEAFF
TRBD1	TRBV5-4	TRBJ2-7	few	TGTGCCAGCAGCTTGACCCCCGGGACAGAAAGGGACGAGCAGTACTTC	CASSLTPGTERDEQYF
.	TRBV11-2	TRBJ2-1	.	TGTGCCAGCAGCAAGGACAGCGAGGATGAGCAGTTCTTC	CASSKDSEDEQFF
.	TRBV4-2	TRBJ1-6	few	TGTGCCAGCAGCCAAGATCGAGGGGTGCCACCCCTCCACTTT	CASSQDRGVPPLHF
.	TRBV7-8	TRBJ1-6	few	TGTGCCAGCAGCTTACGGACGGGTAATTCACCCCTCCACTTT	CASSLRTGNSPLHF
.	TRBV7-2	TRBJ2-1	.	TGTGCCAGCAGCTTCCCCTTCGGGATCAATGAGCAGTTCTTC	CASSFPFGINEQFF
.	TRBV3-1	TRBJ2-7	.	TGTGCCAGCAGCCTAAGGGGGACCCACTACGAGCAGTACTTC	CASSLRGTHYEQYF
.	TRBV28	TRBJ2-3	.	TGTGCCAGCAGTTTCGAGAACCCCAGCGGTTACACAGATACGCAGTATTTT	CASSFENPSGYTDTQYF
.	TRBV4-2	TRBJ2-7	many	TGTGCCAGTAGAGGAAGGACCTACGAGCAGTACTTC	CASRGRTYEQYF
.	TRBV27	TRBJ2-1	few	TGTGCCAGCAGTTCATCCGAGGGGGTCACGTACAATGAGCAGTTCTTC	CASSSSEGVTYNEQFF
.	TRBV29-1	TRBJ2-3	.	TGCAGCGCCCATACGCAGTATTTT	CSAHTQYF
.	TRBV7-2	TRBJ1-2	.	TGTGCCAGCAGCCCGAATGCGGCAGGGGTATCTCAGGGCTACACCTTC	CASSPNAAGVSQGYTF
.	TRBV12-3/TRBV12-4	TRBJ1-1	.	TGTGCCAGCAGTTCTCTTGGACCCGAAGCTTTCTTT	CASSSLGPEAFF
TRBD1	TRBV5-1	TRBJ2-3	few	TGCGCCAGCAGCCCCGGGGACAGGGCCAACACAGATACGCAGTATTTT	CASSPGDRANTDTQYF
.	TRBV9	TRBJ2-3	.	TGTGTCAGCAGCCCCCAAGACACAGATACGCAGTATTTT	CVSSPQDTDTQYF
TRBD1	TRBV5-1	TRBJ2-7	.	TGCGCCAGCAGCTTGGGGGACAGGGGTATCTACGAGCAGCACTTC	CASSLGDRGIYEQHF
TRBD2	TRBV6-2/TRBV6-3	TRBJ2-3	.	TGTGCCAGCAGTTACCGGCGGGAGAAGGCAGATACGCAGTATTTT	CASSYRREKADTQYF
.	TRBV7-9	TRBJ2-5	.	TGTGCCGGCAGCTTATTACTAGCAGAGACCCAGTACTTC	CAGSLLLAETQYF
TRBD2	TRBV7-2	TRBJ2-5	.	TGTGCCAGCAGCACAAGCGGGGGTGTCAAGTTGGAGACCCAGTACTTC	CASSTSGGVKLETQYF
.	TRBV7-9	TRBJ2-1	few	TGTGCCAGCAGCCCCCAAGCGGTTAATGAGCAGTTCTTC	CASSPQAVNEQFF
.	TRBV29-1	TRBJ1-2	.	TGCAGCGTTGAAAAAAGTGGGATAGATGGCTACACCTTC	CSVEKSGIDGYTF
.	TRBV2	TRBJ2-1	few	TGTGCCAGCAGTGACGGGGCTGCTGAGCAGTTCTTC	CASSDGAAEQFF
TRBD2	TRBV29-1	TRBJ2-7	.	TGCAGCGTTGTAGATCAGGGACTAGCCTCCTACGAGCAGTACTTC	CSVVDQGLASYEQYF
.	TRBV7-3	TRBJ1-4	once	TGTGCCAGCAGCTTAAACGGAGCTGGGGAAAAACTGTTTTTT	CASSLNGAGEKLFF
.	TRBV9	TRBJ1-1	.	TGTGCCAGCAGCGTAGAACCCGGACAGAATGAAGCTTTCTTT	CASSVEPGQNEAFF
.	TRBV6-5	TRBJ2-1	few	TGTGCCAGCAGTTACATAGGCGGAAGCTCCTACAATGAGCAGTTCTTC	CASSYIGGSSYNEQFF
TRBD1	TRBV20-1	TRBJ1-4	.	TGCAGTGCCCCGACAGGGGGTGGCGAAAAACTGTTTTTT	CSAPTGGGEKLFF
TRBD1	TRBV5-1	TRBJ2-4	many	TGCGCCAGCAGCTTGGGACAGGGGAAAAACATTCAGTACTTC	CASSLGQGKNIQYF
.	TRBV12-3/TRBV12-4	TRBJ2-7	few	TGTGCCAGCAGCCTGAATGTGGCAGGGGATTACGAGCAGTACTTC	CASSLNVAGDYEQYF
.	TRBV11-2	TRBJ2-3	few	TGTGCCAGCAGCCCCTCCTTCCAAGTCTACCAACTAGATACGCAGTATTTT	CASSPSFQVYQLDTQYF
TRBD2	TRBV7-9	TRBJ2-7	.	TGTGCCAGCAGCATTAGCGGGAGCAACGAGCAGTACTTC	CASSISGSNEQYF